These 17 T cell receptor beta chains originate from one sample sequenced in a study of quantifying T cell responses using KT2 cells (TCRdb year 2017). Study-wide context: RNA was DNase-treated and reverse transcribed with TCR alpha and beta constant-region primers, mostly using SuperScript III.

The library was prepared using UMI-ligation and nested PCR. Instrument used: Illumina MiSeq. T4 RNA ligase 1 was used to ligate a single-stranded oligonucleotide containing the Illumina SP2 sequence and a UMI to the 3' end of the cDNA. PCR1 consisted of around 4 cycles (98 degrees C 15 s, 69 degrees C 30 s, 72 degrees C 40 s), and for the beta primer an equimolar mix of RC1.1 and RC1.2 was used to cover TRBC1 and TRBC2. TCRdb passed the public sequencing reads through fastp at Q25 and MiXCR, retaining productive beta sequences. All rows with the same CDR3 protein become a single entry with the most common DNA and genes. This sample holds fewer than 50,000 distinct CDR3 sequences; roughly 12% were observed only once. Less than 11% of the sample rests with the top ten. Material for sequencing was PBMCs spiked with cells of the T cell clone KT2. The receptors were gathered from a human donor.

This clonotype appeared a few times. The chain combines TRBV12-3 or TRBV12-4 with TRBJ2-2; D is uncertain. The germline V and J ends were trimmed by 6 bases and 2 bases, with 22 bases remaining between them. The CDR3 runs 18 residues. CDR3 sequence reads: CASRGRLRRGANTGELFF. For the CDR3, the DNA is TGTGCCAGCAGGGGCAGACTCCGGAGAGGAGCTAACACCGGGGAGCTGTTTTTT.

This clonotype was detected only a few times. The chain is built from TRBV4-2 and TRBJ1-2, with D perhaps matching TRBD1 (6 bases). The CDR3 has 16 amino acids. Looked up from germline, CDR1 is LGHNA and CDR2 is YNFKEQ. V was pared by 0 bases and J by 0 bases, with 11 bases between. The CDR3 reads CASSQDGGQANYGYTF. As DNA, the CDR3 is TGTGCCAGCAGCCAAGATGGGGGGCAGGCTAACTATGGCTACACCTTC.

The chain uses TRBV18 and TRBJ1-2; the D gene is possibly TRBD1 (5 bases). The V end was cut by 6 bases, the J end by 4 bases, with 12 bases between. CDR3 length: 13 amino acids. Germline assignment: CDR1 KGHSH and CDR2 LQKENI. This chain's CDR3 is CASSVTEVYGYTF. The CDR3, as DNA: TGTGCCAGCTCGGTGACAGAAGTCTATGGCTACACCTTC.

The chain combines TRBV20-1 with TRBJ2-1; 8 nucleotides align to TRBD2. The J segment lost 15 bases and the V segment lost 5 bases, leaving 9 bases of the junction unmatched. Germline CDR1 reads DFQATT; CDR2 reads SNEGSKA (reference sequence). CDR3 length: 11 residues. Here the CDR3 DNA reads TGCAGTGCTTTTAACGGGAGGGCCTGGTTCTTC. Protein: CSAFNGRAWFF.

This clonotype was seen only a few times. The chain recombines TRBV6-6 with TRBJ1-3; no firm D call. The germline gives CDR1 MNHNY, CDR2 SVGAGI (reference sequence). The CDR3 covers 12 residues. V was shortened by 5 bases and J by 2 bases, with 4 bases between the two germline ends. The CDR3 protein is CASSKAGNTIYF. The CDR3 bases are TGTGCCAGCAGTAAAGCTGGAAACACCATATATTTT.

This clonotype was counted only a few times. The rearrangement joins TRBV28 to TRBJ1-3; no clear D. V gave up 5 bases and J gave up 0 bases, with 14 bases separating them. Per germline, CDR1 MDHEN and CDR2 SYDVKM. The CDR3 has 16 amino acids. CDR3: CASSAVEGRSGNTIYF. In DNA form, the CDR3 reads TGTGCCAGCAGTGCAGTGGAGGGCCGCTCTGGAAACACCATATATTTT.

CDR3 loop: CASRHNTEAFF. The DNA for the CDR3 is TGTGCCAGCCGACATAACACTGAAGCTTTCTTT. This chain joins TRBV10-3 and TRBJ1-1; D not resolved. V lost 10 bases, J lost 2 bases, and 8 bases lay in between. The germline CDR1 and CDR2 sequences are ENHRY and SYGVKD. CDR3 length: 11 amino acids.

This clonotype was found a few times. CDR3: CASSQEGGPSYNEQFF. The CDR3 DNA reads TGTGCCAGCAGCCAAGAGGGCGGTCCCTCCTACAATGAGCAGTTCTTC. The genes are TRBV4-2 and TRBJ2-1; D is ambiguous. The CDR3 has 16 residues. CDR1 is LGHNA and CDR2 is YNFKEQ in the germline V gene. V lost 0 bases to trimming and J lost 0 bases, with 9 bases between them.

This clonotype was seen repeatedly, ten times or more. The genes are TRBV6-5 and TRBJ1-6; no reliable D call. V lost 2 bases and J 0 bases, leaving 11 bases between the germline ends. The germline gives CDR1 MNHEY, CDR2 SVGAGI. This CDR3 has 17 residues. DNA of the CDR3: TGTGCCAGCAGTTACAGGCATACGAGCTCCTATAATTCACCCCTCCACTTT. Its translation: CASSYRHTSSYNSPLHF.

This clonotype occurred a few times. This chain uses TRBV24-1 with TRBJ2-1, with 8 bases matching TRBD1. The CDR3 is made up of 15 amino acids. V gave up 3 bases and J gave up 13 bases; unmatched junction bases: 13. Germline V CDR1 and CDR2: KGHDR, SFDVKD. This CDR3 is CATSDPNRDRTHQFF. In DNA, the CDR3 is TGTGCCACCAGTGATCCCAACCGGGACAGGACTCACCAGTTCTTC.

This clonotype was recorded many times. The genes are TRBV20-1 and TRBJ2-4, with 8 positions matching TRBD1. Germline V gene data show CDR1 as DFQATT and CDR2 as SNEGSKA (reference sequence). This CDR3 region has 17 residues. V shed 6 bases and J 0 bases; nucleotides not matched to a gene: 13. In DNA, the CDR3 is TGCAGTGCCTCAGACAGGGGCCCCGACACAGCCAAAAACATTCAGTACTTC. As protein: CSASDRGPDTAKNIQYF.

This clonotype was counted only a few times. V is TRBV11-1 and J is TRBJ2-1, with D hard to call. Per germline, CDR1 SGHAT and CDR2 FQDESV (reference sequence). This CDR3 has 14 residues. V lost 0 bases and J lost 14, with 17 bases in between. The CDR3 DNA sequence: TGTGCCAGCAGCTTAGCGATTGAGGCCTCGTCAGAGTTCTTC. Translating it yields CASSLAIEASSEFF.

The J gene is TRBJ2-1, the V gene TRBV6-2 or TRBV6-3; tentatively, D is TRBD2 (5 bases). V lost 2 bases to trimming and J lost 7 bases, with 18 bases between them. The germline gives CDR1 MNHEY, CDR2 SVGEGT. This CDR3 has 16 amino acids. Here the CDR3 DNA reads TGTGCCAGCAGTTACGGGTGGGAGAGGGCAAAAAATGAGCAGTTCTTC. Protein sequence: CASSYGWERAKNEQFF.

This clonotype was observed many times. The V and J genes are TRBV5-1 and TRBJ2-7; 9 bases fit TRBD1. The V gene's germline CDR1 is SGHRS and CDR2 YFSETQ. Trimming removed 2 bases from V and 6 bases from J; junction bases left unmatched: 3. The CDR3 extends over 13 amino acids. DNA for the CDR3: TGCGCCAGCAGCTTAGGGACAGGGATCGAGCAGTACTTC. Translating gives CASSLGTGIEQYF.

This rearrangement joins TRBV4-1 to TRBJ1-5; no clear D gene. V was shortened by 0 bases and J by 0 bases, with 12 bases between the two germline ends. Looked up from germline, CDR1 is MGHRA and CDR2 is YSYEKL. The CDR3 consists of 17 residues. CDR3 nucleotides: TGCGCCAGCAGCCAAGATCTAAGCTTTAATAGCAATCAGCCCCAGCATTTT. It codes for CASSQDLSFNSNQPQHF.

This clonotype was seen repeatedly, ten times or more. The rearrangement joins TRBV20-1 to TRBJ2-5, with TRBD2 matching 8 bases. This CDR3 region has 16 residues. Germline assignment: CDR1 DFQATT and CDR2 SNEGSKA (reference sequence). Trimming at V came to 4 bases and at J to 1 base, leaving 11 bases not matched to a gene. The CDR3 DNA reads TGCAGTGCTACTATAGCGGGGCGGGTACTCCAAGAGACCCAGTACTTC. Translated: CSATIAGRVLQETQYF.

This clonotype was picked up a small number of times. The chain employs TRBV11-1 and TRBJ2-5; D possibly matches TRBD1 or TRBD2 (5 bases each). The CDR3 spans 16 residues. Germline V gene data show CDR1 as SGHAT and CDR2 as FQDESV (reference sequence). The V gene lost 2 bases and the J gene lost 0 bases, with 13 bases spanning the gap. The CDR3 reads CASSLRGAKYQETQYF. The CDR3 coding sequence is TGTGCCAGCAGCTTAAGAGGGGCCAAGTACCAAGAGACCCAGTACTTC.